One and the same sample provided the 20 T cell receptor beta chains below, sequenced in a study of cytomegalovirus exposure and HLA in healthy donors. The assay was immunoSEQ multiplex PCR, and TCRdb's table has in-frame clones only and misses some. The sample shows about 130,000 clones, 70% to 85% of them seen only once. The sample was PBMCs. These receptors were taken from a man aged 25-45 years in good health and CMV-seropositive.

CDR3 in amino acids: CASSQEQGSTEAFF. Written as DNA, the CDR3 is TGCGCCAGCAGCCAAGAACAGGGTTCTACTGAAGCTTTCTTT. V and J are TRBV4-1 and TRBJ1-1; D possibly corresponds to TRBD1 (6 bases). Between the trimmed V and J ends, which lost 0 bases and 5 bases, there was a span of 10 bases. This CDR3 comprises 14 residues. CDR1 and CDR2 from the germline V gene are MGHRA and YSYEKL.

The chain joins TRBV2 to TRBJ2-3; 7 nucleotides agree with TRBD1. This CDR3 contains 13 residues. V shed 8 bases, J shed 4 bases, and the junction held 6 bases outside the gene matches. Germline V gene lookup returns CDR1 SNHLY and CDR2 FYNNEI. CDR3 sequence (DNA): TGTGCCAGCGGACAGGCAATCCCAGATACGCAGTATTTT. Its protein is CASGQAIPDTQYF.

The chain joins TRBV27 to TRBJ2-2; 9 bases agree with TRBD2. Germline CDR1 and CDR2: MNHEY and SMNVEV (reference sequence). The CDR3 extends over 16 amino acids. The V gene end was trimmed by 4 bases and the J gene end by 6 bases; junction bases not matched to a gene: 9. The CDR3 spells CASSWDLAGEAGELFF. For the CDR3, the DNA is TGTGCCAGCAGTTGGGATTTAGCGGGAGAGGCCGGGGAGCTGTTTTTT.

The CDR3 reads CASSEEVGPLGGTQYF. In DNA form, the CDR3 reads TGTGCCAGCAGTGAAGAGGTTGGGCCCCTGGGGGGGACCCAGTACTTC. V is TRBV2 and J is TRBJ2-5; D possibly corresponds to TRBD2 (6 bases). Germline values: CDR1 SNHLY, CDR2 FYNNEI. V was shortened by 1 base and J by 7 bases, with 19 bases between the two germline ends. The CDR3 has 16 amino acids. Filled out from reference TRBV2 and TRBJ2-5, the complete variable domain reads EPEVTQTPSHQVTQMGQEVILRCVPISNHLYFYWYRQILGQKVEFLVSFYNNEISEKSEIFDDQFSVERPDGSNFTLKIRSTKLEDSAMYFCASSEEVGPLGGTQYFGPGTRLLVL.

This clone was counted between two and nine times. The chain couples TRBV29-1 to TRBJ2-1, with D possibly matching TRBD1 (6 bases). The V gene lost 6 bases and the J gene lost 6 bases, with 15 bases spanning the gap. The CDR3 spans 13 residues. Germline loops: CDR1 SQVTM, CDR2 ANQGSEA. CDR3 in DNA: TGCAGCGTCCAGAGTAGGGGGTTCAATGAGCAGTTCTTC. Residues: CSVQSRGFNEQFF.

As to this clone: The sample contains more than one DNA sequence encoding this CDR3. The CDR3 loop is CASSYSGTGGEKLFF. Here the CDR3 DNA reads TGTGCCAGCAGTTATTCCGGGACAGGTGGGGAAAAACTGTTTTTT. The V and J genes are TRBV6-5 and TRBJ1-4; 8 nucleotides line up with TRBD1. The CDR3 runs 15 residues. Germline V gives CDR1 MNHEY, CDR2 SVGAGI. The V segment lost 3 bases and the J segment 8 bases; nucleotides outside the gene matches: 8.

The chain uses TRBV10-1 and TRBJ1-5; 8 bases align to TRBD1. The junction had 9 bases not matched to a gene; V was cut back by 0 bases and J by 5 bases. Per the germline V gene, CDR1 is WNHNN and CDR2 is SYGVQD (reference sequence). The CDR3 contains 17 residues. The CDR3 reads CASSESCQDRADQPQHF. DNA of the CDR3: TGCGCCAGCAGTGAGTCCTGCCAGGACAGGGCCGATCAGCCCCAGCATTTT.

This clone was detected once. The CDR3 loop is CASSSSTSRRTLYEQYF. CDR3 sequence (DNA): TGTGCCAGCAGCTCGTCCACGAGCAGGAGGACCCTTTACGAGCAGTACTTC. J is TRBJ2-7 and V is TRBV11-2; weak D call: TRBD2 (5 bases). The CDR3 contains 17 residues. With 4 bases removed from V and 4 bases from J, the gap between germline ends came to 23 bases. The germline CDR1 and CDR2 sequences are SGHAT and FQNNGV.

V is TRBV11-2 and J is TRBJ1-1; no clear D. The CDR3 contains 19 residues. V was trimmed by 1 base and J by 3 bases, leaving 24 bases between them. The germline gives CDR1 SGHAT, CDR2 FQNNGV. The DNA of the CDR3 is TGTGCCAGCAGCTTAGGCCCCCCCCCAAGATTCCCTCAGGACACTGAAGCTTTCTTT. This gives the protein CASSLGPPPRFPQDTEAFF.

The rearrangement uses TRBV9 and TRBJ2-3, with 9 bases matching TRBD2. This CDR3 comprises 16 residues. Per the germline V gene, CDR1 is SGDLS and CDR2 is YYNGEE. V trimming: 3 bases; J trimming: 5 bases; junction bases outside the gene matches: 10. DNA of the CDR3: TGTGCCAGCAGCGCCGGGGCGCGGGGGGGCTTAGATACGCAGTATTTT. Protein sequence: CASSAGARGGLDTQYF.

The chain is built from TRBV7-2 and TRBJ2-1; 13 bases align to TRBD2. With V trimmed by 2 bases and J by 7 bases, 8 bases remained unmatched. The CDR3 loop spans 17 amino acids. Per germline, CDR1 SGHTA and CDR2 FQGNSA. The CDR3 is CASSLSGLAGVTNEQFF. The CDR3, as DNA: TGTGCCAGCAGCTTATCAGGACTAGCGGGGGTGACTAATGAGCAGTTCTTC.

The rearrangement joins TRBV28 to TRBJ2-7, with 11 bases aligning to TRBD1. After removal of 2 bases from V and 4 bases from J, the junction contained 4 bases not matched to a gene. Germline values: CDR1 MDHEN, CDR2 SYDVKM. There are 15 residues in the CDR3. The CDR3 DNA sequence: TGTGCCAGCAGTTTAGCGGGGACAGGGGGATACGAGCAGTACTTC. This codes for CASSLAGTGGYEQYF. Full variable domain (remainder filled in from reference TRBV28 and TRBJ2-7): DVKVTQSSRYLVKRTGEKVFLECVQDMDHENMFWYRQDPGLGLRLIYFSYDVKMKEKGDIPEGYSVSREKKERFSLILESASTNQTSMYLCASSLAGTGGYEQYFGPGTRLTVT.

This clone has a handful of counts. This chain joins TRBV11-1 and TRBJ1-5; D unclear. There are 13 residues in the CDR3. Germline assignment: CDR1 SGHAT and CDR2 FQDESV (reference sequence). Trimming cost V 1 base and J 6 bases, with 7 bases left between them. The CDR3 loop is CASSLDRVQPQHF. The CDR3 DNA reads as TGTGCCAGCAGCTTAGATCGAGTTCAGCCCCAGCATTTT.

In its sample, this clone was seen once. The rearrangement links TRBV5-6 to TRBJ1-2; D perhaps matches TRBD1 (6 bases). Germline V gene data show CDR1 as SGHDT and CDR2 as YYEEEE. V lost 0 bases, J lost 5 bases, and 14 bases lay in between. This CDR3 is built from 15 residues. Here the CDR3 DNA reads TGTGCCAGCAGCTTGGGGGACAAGGCCGGGTATGGCTACACCTTC. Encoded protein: CASSLGDKAGYGYTF.

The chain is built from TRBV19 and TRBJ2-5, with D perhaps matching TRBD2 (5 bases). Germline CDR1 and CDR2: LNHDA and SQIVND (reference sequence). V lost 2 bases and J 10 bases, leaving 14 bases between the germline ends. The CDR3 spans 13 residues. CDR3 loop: CASSISGLAVQYF. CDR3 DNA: TGTGCCAGTAGTATATCCGGGCTAGCCGTCCAGTACTTC.

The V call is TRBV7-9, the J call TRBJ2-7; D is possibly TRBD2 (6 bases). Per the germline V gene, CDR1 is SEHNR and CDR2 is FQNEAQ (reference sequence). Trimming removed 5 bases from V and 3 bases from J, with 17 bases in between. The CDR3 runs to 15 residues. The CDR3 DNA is TGTGCCAGCAGCACCCCTGGGGGACTTGTCTACGAGCAGTACTTC. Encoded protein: CASSTPGGLVYEQYF. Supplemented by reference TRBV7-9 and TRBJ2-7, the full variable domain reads DTGVSQNPRHKITKRGQNVTFRCDPISEHNRLYWYRQTLGQGPEFLTYFQNEAQLEKSRLLSDRFSAERPKGSFSTLEIQRTEQGDSAMYLCASSTPGGLVYEQYFGPGTRLTVT.

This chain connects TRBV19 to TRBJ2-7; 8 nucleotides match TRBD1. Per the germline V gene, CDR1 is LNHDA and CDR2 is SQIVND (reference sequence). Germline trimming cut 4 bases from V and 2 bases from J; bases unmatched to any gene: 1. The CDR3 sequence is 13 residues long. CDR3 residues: CASSRGQAYEQYF. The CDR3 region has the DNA TGTGCCAGTAGTAGGGGACAGGCCTACGAGCAGTACTTC.

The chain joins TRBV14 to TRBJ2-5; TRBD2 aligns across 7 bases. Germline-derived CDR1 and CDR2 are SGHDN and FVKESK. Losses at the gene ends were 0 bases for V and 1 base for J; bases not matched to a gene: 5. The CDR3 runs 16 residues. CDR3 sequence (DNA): TGTGCCAGCAGCCAAGAGCAGGCTAGCGGCCAAGAGACCCAGTACTTC. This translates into CASSQEQASGQETQYF.

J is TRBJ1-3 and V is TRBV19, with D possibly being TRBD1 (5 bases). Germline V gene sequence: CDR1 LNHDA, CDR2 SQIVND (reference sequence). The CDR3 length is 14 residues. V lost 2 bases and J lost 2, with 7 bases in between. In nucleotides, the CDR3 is TGTGCCAGTAGTATAAGCAGGGCTGGAAACACCATATATTTT. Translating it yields CASSISRAGNTIYF.

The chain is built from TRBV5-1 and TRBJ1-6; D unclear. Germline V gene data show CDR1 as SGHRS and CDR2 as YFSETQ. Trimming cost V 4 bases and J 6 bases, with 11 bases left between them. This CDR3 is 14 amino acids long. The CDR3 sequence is CASSIQIPNSPLHF. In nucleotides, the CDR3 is TGCGCCAGCAGCATCCAGATACCTAATTCACCCCTCCACTTT.